This TCR beta chain emerged from a study of cytomegalovirus exposure and HLA in healthy donors. Study results and limitations: As a later analysis showed, a missense DCLRE1C variant was linked to trimming of TCR beta V- and J-genes. Later analysis found that TCR beta chains associated with HLA were more clonally expanded than other, equally common chains.

Whereas donors were nominally healthy upon sampling, unrecorded immune exposures were probable. It was with 60 Vbeta and 13 Jbeta primers that the PCR ran. As handled by the study authors: Later analysis identified roughly 82 million unique TCR beta chains, approximately 11 million shared. Measured with immunoSEQ multiplex PCR; TCRdb has only the in-frame clones, and not every one. V and J calls and clone size are copied from that table; D and trimming were computed from the DNA. The sample spans about 130,000 clones; the ten largest clones claim about 2.7%. As regards this clone: The antigen remains undetermined.

Germline values: CDR1 LGHNA, CDR2 YSLEER. The CDR3 consists of 16 residues. V lost 5 bases and J lost 2, with 17 bases in between. Sequenced material: PBMCs. This chain connects TRBV4-3 to TRBJ2-3; possible D gene TRBD2, 6 bases. The TCR originated in a man aged 30 to 45 in good health and CMV-seronegative. CDR3: CASSAGYGSPTDTQYF. The CDR3, as DNA: TGCGCCAGCAGCGCCGGTTACGGGAGCCCCACAGATACGCAGTATTTT.